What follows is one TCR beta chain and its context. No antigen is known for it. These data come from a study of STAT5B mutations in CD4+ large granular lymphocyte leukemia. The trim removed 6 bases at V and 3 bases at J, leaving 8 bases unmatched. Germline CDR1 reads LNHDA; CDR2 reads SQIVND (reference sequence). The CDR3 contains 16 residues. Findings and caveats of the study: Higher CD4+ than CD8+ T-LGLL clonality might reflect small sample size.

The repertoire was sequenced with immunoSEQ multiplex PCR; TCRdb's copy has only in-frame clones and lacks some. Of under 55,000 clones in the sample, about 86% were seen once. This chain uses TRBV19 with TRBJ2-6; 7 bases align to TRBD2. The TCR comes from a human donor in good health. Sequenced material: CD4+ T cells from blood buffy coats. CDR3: CASSRRGGDGANVLTF. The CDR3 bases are TGTGCCAGTAGCCGCCGGGGAGGGGATGGGGCCAACGTCCTGACTTTC.